Presented here are 28 T cell receptor beta chains from one specimen sequenced in a study of cytomegalovirus exposure and HLA in healthy donors. Primers for the PCR totalled 60 Vbeta and 13 Jbeta. This table comes from immunoSEQ multiplex PCR, and its TCRdb copy is limited to in-frame clones, with some not included. The sample lists 100,000 or so clones; approximately 82% were seen once. Sequenced input: PBMCs. The receptors were gathered from a woman in her late teens or twenties in good health and CMV-seronegative.

The V and J genes are TRBV19 and TRBJ2-5; D remains ambiguous. The germline V gene has CDR1 LNHDA and CDR2 SQIVND (reference sequence). The CDR3 spans 12 residues. The V end was cut by 6 bases, the J end by 4 bases, with 9 bases between. The CDR3 protein is CASSPSGETQYF. The DNA for the CDR3 is TGTGCCAGTAGCCCCTCGGGAGAGACCCAGTACTTC.

This clone was picked up one time. This sequence joins TRBV19 and TRBJ2-2; D unresolved. CDR3 size: 11 residues. Per germline, CDR1 LNHDA and CDR2 SQIVND (reference sequence). Trimming pared 6 bases from V and 3 bases from J, leaving 2 bases between. This CDR3 is CASSYTGELFF. The CDR3 DNA reads as TGTGCCAGTAGCTACACCGGGGAGCTGTTTTTT. Filled out from reference TRBV19 and TRBJ2-2, the complete variable domain reads DGGITQSPKYLFRKEGQNVTLSCEQNLNHDAMYWYRQDPGQGLRLIYYSQIVNDFQKGDIAEGYSVSREKKESFPLTVTSAQKNPTAFYLCASSYTGELFFGEGSRLTVL.

The chain joins TRBV10-1 to TRBJ2-5; 14 bases match TRBD2. This CDR3 region has 14 residues. The germline CDR1 and CDR2 sequences are WNHNN and SYGVQD (reference sequence). The trim removed 9 bases at V and 13 bases at J, leaving 13 bases unmatched. CDR3 coding DNA: TGCGCCAGTGTTAAAAGACTAGCGGGGGGGCCACGGTACTTC. This codes for CASVKRLAGGPRYF.

V and J are TRBV5-1 and TRBJ1-5, with D hard to call. Germline assignment: CDR1 SGHRS and CDR2 YFSETQ. The CDR3 totals 13 residues. V lost 5 bases to trimming and J lost 3 bases, with 9 bases between them. The CDR3 protein is CASRRSSNQPQHF. The CDR3 region has the DNA TGCGCCAGCAGGAGGAGCTCCAATCAGCCCCAGCATTTT.

The chain has TRBV27 and TRBJ2-5; D possibly corresponds to TRBD2 (5 bases). V lost 4 bases and J 4 bases, leaving 10 bases between the germline ends. The CDR3 is 13 amino acids. Germline V CDR1 and CDR2: MNHEY, SMNVEV (reference sequence). The CDR3 loop is CASSSQGLETQYF. The CDR3 bases are TGTGCCAGCAGTTCCCAAGGACTAGAGACCCAGTACTTC.

The rearrangement uses TRBV21-1 and TRBJ2-5; whether TRBD2, the table's D call, matches the DNA was not checked. TRBV21-1 is a recognized pseudogene. CDR3 length equals 16 residues. CDR3 protein: CASSKGLAGVLNIQYF. The CDR3, as DNA: TGTGCCAGCAGCAAGGGTCTAGCGGGAGTTCTTAATATCCAGTACTTC.

The rearrangement joins TRBV5-6 to TRBJ2-3, with TRBD2 identical over 10 bases. V trimming: 5 bases; J trimming: 1 base; junction bases outside the gene matches: 7. The CDR3 has 16 residues. Germline V gene data show CDR1 as SGHDT and CDR2 as YYEEEE. CDR3 nucleotides: TGTGCCAGCAGTTCCCTAGCGGGGGTGGGCACAGATACGCAGTATTTT. Amino acid sequence: CASSSLAGVGTDTQYF.

The J gene is TRBJ2-5, the V gene TRBV11-2, with 7 bases matching TRBD2. V lost 2 bases, J lost 3 bases, and 9 bases stayed unmatched. Germline-derived CDR1 and CDR2 are SGHAT and FQNNGV. The CDR3 contains 16 residues. The CDR3 nucleotides read TGTGCCAGCAGCTTATCCCTCGGGGGGTGGGAAGAGACCCAGTACTTC. Protein product: CASSLSLGGWEETQYF.

The chain links TRBV7-9 to TRBJ1-6; possibly TRBD1 for D (5 bases). Per the germline V gene, CDR1 is SEHNR and CDR2 is FQNEAQ (reference sequence). The V end lost 7 bases, the J end lost 7 bases, and 17 bases lay between the germline ends. The length of the CDR3 is 15 residues. DNA for the CDR3: TGTGCCAGCACCGCTACCGGGGCGGGAAATTCACCCCTCCACTTT. Translating it yields CASTATGAGNSPLHF.

The chain combines TRBV7-3 with TRBJ1-2; TRBD1 is a possible D gene (6 bases). This CDR3 has 13 residues. Germline CDR1 is SGHTA and CDR2 is FQGTGA. Trimming took off 4 bases at V and 2 bases at J, with 8 bases between the two ends. The CDR3 here is CASSSQGNYGYTF. DNA for the CDR3: TGTGCCAGCAGCTCCCAGGGGAACTATGGCTACACCTTC.

The chain couples TRBV5-6 to TRBJ1-2; possible D gene TRBD1, 6 bases. Per the germline V gene, CDR1 is SGHDT and CDR2 is YYEEEE. V was cut by 5 bases and J by 4 bases, with 15 bases left in between. The CDR3 has 14 amino acids. Here the CDR3 DNA reads TGTGCCAGCAGACTGGCAGGGGTCGGCTATGGCTACACCTTC. The encoded protein is CASRLAGVGYGYTF.

CDR3 DNA: TGTGCCAGCAGCTTTGCTCAGGGGGACTACGAGCAGTACTTC. Protein: CASSFAQGDYEQYF. The genes are TRBV12-1 and TRBJ2-7; TRBD1 was called by the table and not checked on the DNA. TRBV12-1 is a known pseudogene. The CDR3 runs 14 residues.

On this clone itself: An end of the junction differs from the germline gene, which may be a read error. In DNA, the CDR3 is TGTGCTAGCAGCTTGGGCGGGAGAAGGGATACGCAGTATTTT. This codes for CASSLGGRRDTQYF. This chain uses TRBV7-7 with TRBJ2-3, with 7 nucleotides matching TRBD2. This CDR3 is 14 amino acids long. Germline values: CDR1 SSHAT, CDR2 FNYEAQ (reference sequence).

The chain has TRBV6-5 and TRBJ2-1; D might be TRBD2 (5 bases). In germline, CDR1 is MNHEY, CDR2 SVGAGI. V lost 2 bases, J lost 9 bases, and 11 bases lay in between. This CDR3 contains 13 residues. Here the CDR3 DNA reads TGTGCCAGCAGTTACGGAGACGGGGTTGAGCAGTTCTTC. Protein: CASSYGDGVEQFF.

The CDR3 region is CASSWTDYSNQPQHF. Written as DNA, the CDR3 is TGTGCCAGCAGTTGGACAGACTATAGCAATCAGCCCCAGCATTTT. The chain has TRBV28 and TRBJ1-5; possibly TRBD1 for D (6 bases). Germline V CDR1 and CDR2: MDHEN, SYDVKM. The V end lost 4 bases, the J end lost 0 bases, and 10 bases lay between the germline ends. CDR3 length: 15 amino acids. The whole variable domain, remainder taken from reference TRBV28 and TRBJ1-5, is DVKVTQSSRYLVKRTGEKVFLECVQDMDHENMFWYRQDPGLGLRLIYFSYDVKMKEKGDIPEGYSVSREKKERFSLILESASTNQTSMYLCASSWTDYSNQPQHFGDGTRLSIL.

The gene calls are TRBV4-1 and TRBJ2-3; TRBD2 agrees at 10 bases. The CDR3 runs to 17 residues. V trimming: 10 bases; J trimming: 0 bases; junction bases outside the gene matches: 13. CDR1 MGHRA and CDR2 YSYEKL come from the germline V gene. CDR3 amino acids: CATRPGLAEESTDTQYF. The CDR3 DNA is TGCGCCACCCGACCAGGACTAGCGGAGGAAAGCACAGATACGCAGTATTTT.

V usage is TRBV19 and J usage is TRBJ1-2; the D gene is possibly TRBD1 (6 bases). V was trimmed by 9 bases and J by 8 bases, leaving 25 bases between them. CDR3 length: 15 amino acids. Germline CDR1 reads LNHDA; CDR2 reads SQIVND (reference sequence). The CDR3 region is CASTLLDSGQGGYTF. The CDR3 nucleotides read TGTGCCAGCACCCTTCTTGATTCGGGACAAGGCGGCTACACCTTC. Based on the CDR3 plus reference TRBV19 and TRBJ1-2, the full variable domain is DGGITQSPKYLFRKEGQNVTLSCEQNLNHDAMYWYRQDPGQGLRLIYYSQIVNDFQKGDIAEGYSVSREKKESFPLTVTSAQKNPTAFYLCASTLLDSGQGGYTFGSGTRLTVV.

The V call is TRBV28, the J call TRBJ2-1; perhaps TRBD1 as D (5 bases). This CDR3 has 15 amino acids. Germline CDR1 MDHEN, CDR2 SYDVKM. Trimming shortened V by 0 bases and J by 8 bases, and 14 bases separated the two germline ends. CDR3 sequence (DNA): TGTGCCAGCAGTTTATGGGGGCGGCAGGTCGATGAGCAGTTCTTC. This codes for CASSLWGRQVDEQFF.

This chain connects TRBV28 to TRBJ2-7; 7 bases are a match to TRBD1. After removal of 6 bases from V and 2 bases from J, the junction contained 7 bases not matched to a gene. The CDR3 runs 14 residues. The germline gives CDR1 MDHEN, CDR2 SYDVKM. CDR3 DNA sequence: TGTGCCAGCAGGAAACAGGGGCCCCCCTACGAGCAGTACTTC. Protein sequence: CASRKQGPPYEQYF. Looking up the rest from reference TRBV28 and TRBJ2-7 gives the full variable domain: DVKVTQSSRYLVKRTGEKVFLECVQDMDHENMFWYRQDPGLGLRLIYFSYDVKMKEKGDIPEGYSVSREKKERFSLILESASTNQTSMYLCASRKQGPPYEQYFGPGTRLTVT.

This rearrangement joins TRBV5-1 to TRBJ1-1; D may be TRBD1 (5 bases). From germline, CDR1 is SGHRS and CDR2 YFSETQ. This CDR3 has 15 residues. Trimming left V 4 bases short and J 2 bases short, with 15 bases between. The CDR3 sequence is CASSQSDSENTEAFF. CDR3 nucleotide sequence: TGCGCCAGCAGCCAGAGTGACAGCGAAAACACTGAAGCTTTCTTT.

This clone was recorded once. The genes are TRBV23-1 and TRBJ2-5; 7 positions match TRBD1. Being an ORF, TRBV23-1 has a function that is uncertain. J was trimmed by 4 bases and V by 3 bases; bases with no gene match: 17. The CDR3 spans 18 residues. CDR3 in amino acids: CASSHPLRNRGGRETQYF. CDR3 nucleotide sequence: TGCGCCAGCAGTCATCCACTAAGAAACCGAGGGGGCCGAGAGACCCAGTACTTC.

This rearrangement joins TRBV5-1 to TRBJ2-2, with a possible D match to TRBD2 (6 bases). The V gene's germline CDR1 is SGHRS and CDR2 YFSETQ. The CDR3 sequence is 15 residues long. V lost 2 bases, J lost 6 bases, and 14 bases lay in between. The CDR3 DNA follows: TGCGCCAGCAGCTTATTTTCGGGGGTCGCCGGGGAGCTGTTTTTT. Its translation is CASSLFSGVAGELFF.

The chain has TRBV27 and TRBJ2-3, with D perhaps TRBD2 (5 bases). V lost 3 bases and J lost 1, with 17 bases in between. This CDR3 comprises 17 residues. Germline CDR1 reads MNHEY; CDR2 reads SMNVEV (reference sequence). In DNA form, the CDR3 reads TGTGCCAGCAGTTTCCTATCTGACTATGATGGCACAGATACGCAGTATTTT. Translation: CASSFLSDYDGTDTQYF.

V is TRBV9 and J is TRBJ2-1, with 12 bases lining up with TRBD2. CDR1 and CDR2 (germline): SGDLS, YYNGEE. This CDR3 contains 17 residues. J gave up 0 bases and V 2 bases, and 3 bases lay outside the gene matches. CDR3 in DNA: TGTGCCAGCAGCGTGACTAGCGGGAGCGGCTCCTACAATGAGCAGTTCTTC. Translated, it gives CASSVTSGSGSYNEQFF.

This chain uses TRBV6-6 with TRBJ1-1; D is ambiguous. Germline V gene lookup returns CDR1 MNHNY and CDR2 SVGAGI (reference sequence). The V end lost 4 bases, the J end lost 0 bases, and 9 bases lay between the germline ends. The CDR3 totals 14 residues. This chain's CDR3 is CASSFGSLNTEAFF. The CDR3 nucleotides read TGTGCCAGCAGTTTTGGCAGTTTGAACACTGAAGCTTTCTTT.

V and J are TRBV30 and TRBJ2-7; D might be TRBD1 (6 bases). Trimming took off 4 bases at V and 5 bases at J, with 15 bases between the two ends. Germline CDR1 is GTSNPN and CDR2 is SVGIG (reference sequence). CDR3 size: 13 residues. The DNA for the CDR3 is TGTGCCTGGAACCCAGGGGCCAGAAACGAGCAGTACTTC. This encodes CAWNPGARNEQYF.

The chain couples TRBV18 to TRBJ1-1; 7 nucleotides agree with TRBD1. Germline-derived CDR1 and CDR2 are KGHSH and LQKENI. V shed 2 bases and J 5 bases; nucleotides not matched to a gene: 8. This CDR3 spans 15 amino acids. CDR3 bases: TGTGCCAGCTCACCATATCCAGGGGGTGGTACTGAAGCTTTCTTT. Its translation: CASSPYPGGGTEAFF. Full variable domain (remainder filled in from reference TRBV18 and TRBJ1-1): NAGVMQNPRHLVRRRGQEARLRCSPMKGHSHVYWYRQLPEEGLKFMVYLQKENIIDESGMPKERFSAEFPKEGPSILRIQQVVRGDSAAYFCASSPYPGGGTEAFFGQGTRLTVV.

This clone appeared a single time. The V gene is TRBV11-2, the J gene TRBJ2-2; D gene unclear. Trimming left V 0 bases short and J 0 bases short, with 11 bases between. Germline V lookup: CDR1 SGHAT, CDR2 FQNNGV. This CDR3 has 17 amino acids. In nucleotides, the CDR3 is TGTGCCAGCAGCTTAGACCCCCCCCCTACGAACACCGGGGAGCTGTTTTTT. It yields the protein CASSLDPPPTNTGELFF.